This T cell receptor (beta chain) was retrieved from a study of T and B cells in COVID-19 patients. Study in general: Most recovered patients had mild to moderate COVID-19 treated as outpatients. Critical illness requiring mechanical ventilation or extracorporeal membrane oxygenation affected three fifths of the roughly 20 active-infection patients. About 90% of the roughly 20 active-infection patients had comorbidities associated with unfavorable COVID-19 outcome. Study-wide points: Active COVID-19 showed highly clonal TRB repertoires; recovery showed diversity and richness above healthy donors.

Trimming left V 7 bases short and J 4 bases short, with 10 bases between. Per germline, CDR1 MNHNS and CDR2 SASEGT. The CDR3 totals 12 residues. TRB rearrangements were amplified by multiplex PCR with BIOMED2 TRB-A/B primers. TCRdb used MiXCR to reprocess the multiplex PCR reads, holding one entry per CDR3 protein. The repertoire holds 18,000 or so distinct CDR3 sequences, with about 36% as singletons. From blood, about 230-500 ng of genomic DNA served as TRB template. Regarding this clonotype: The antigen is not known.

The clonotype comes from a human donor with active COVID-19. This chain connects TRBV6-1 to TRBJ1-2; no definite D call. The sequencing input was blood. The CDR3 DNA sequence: TGTGCCAGCACCCCGGGTCTCTATGGCTACACCTTC. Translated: CASTPGLYGYTF.